The clone carrying this T cell receptor (beta chain) was seen a handful of times. The record originates from a study of early T cells in non-severe SARS-CoV-2 infection. Study context: Unsorted whole-blood RNA was sequenced in bulk, leaving chains unpaired.

Germline CDR1 and CDR2: SGDLS and YYNGEE. CDR3 length equals 16 residues. V dropped 3 bases and J dropped 5; count of bases not matched to a gene: 8. TCRdb re-derived calls from the 5' RACE reads in MiXCR, one entry per CDR3 protein. The table includes 50,000 to 70,000 distinct CDR3 sequences, under 15% detected once. The sequenced material came from whole blood. V and J are TRBV9 and TRBJ2-1, with 10 bases matching TRBD2. This clonotype was sampled from an adult who was a healthcare worker with PCR-confirmed SARS-CoV-2 infection or an uninfected control (not recorded which). CDR3 nucleotide sequence: TGTGCCAGCAGCGCCCCTAGGAGCGGGGGGGACAATGAGCAGTTCTTC. Its protein is CASSAPRSGGDNEQFF.